The clone carrying this TCR beta chain was seen ten or more times. Amplified TCR beta CDR3 regions came from RNA transcripts. In the first-round RT-PCR of the TCR CDR3, the HTBI primer set was used. TCRdb re-called the multiplex PCR reads through MiXCR, storing one row per CDR3 protein. The sample contains some 350,000 distinct CDR3 sequences, roughly 19% of which appear only once. The data derive from a study of T cells in Graves' hyperthyroidism and ophthalmopathy. CDR1 and CDR2 (germline): SGHTA, FQGNSA. Unmatched junction bases numbered 1, after V lost 2 bases and J lost 5 bases. CDR3 length equals 13 residues. Each diagnosis drew on symptoms, thyroxine, TRAb, thyroid ultrasound and orbital computed tomography findings. Approximately 10 ml of fresh peripheral blood supplied the PBMCs.

Sample: blood. This TCR derives from a woman between 18 and 29 years old with Graves' hyperthyroidism. The V call is TRBV7-2, the J call TRBJ2-7; 9 bases line up with TRBD1. CDR3 region: CASSLTGGDEQYF. The CDR3 DNA reads TGTGCCAGCAGCTTAACAGGGGGCGACGAGCAGTACTTC.